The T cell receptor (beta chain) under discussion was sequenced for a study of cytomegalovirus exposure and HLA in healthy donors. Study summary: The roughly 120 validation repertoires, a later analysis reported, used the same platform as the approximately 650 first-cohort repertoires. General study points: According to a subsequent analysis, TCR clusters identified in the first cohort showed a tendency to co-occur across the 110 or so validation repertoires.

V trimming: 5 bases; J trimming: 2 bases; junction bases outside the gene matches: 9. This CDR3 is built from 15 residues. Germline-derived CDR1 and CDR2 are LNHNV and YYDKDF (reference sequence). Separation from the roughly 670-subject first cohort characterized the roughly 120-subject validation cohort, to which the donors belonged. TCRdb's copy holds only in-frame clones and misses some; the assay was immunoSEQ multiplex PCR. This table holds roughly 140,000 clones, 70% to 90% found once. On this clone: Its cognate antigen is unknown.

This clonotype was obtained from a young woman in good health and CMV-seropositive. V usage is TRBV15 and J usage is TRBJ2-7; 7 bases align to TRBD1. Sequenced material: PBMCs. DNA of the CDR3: TGTGCCACCAGCCGGTTAGACAGGGAAACCTACGAGCAGTACTTC. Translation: CATSRLDRETYEQYF. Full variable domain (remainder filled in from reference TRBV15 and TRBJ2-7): DAMVIQNPRYQVTQFGKPVTLSCSQTLNHNVMYWYQQKSSQAPKLLFHYYDKDFNNEADTPDNFQSRRPNTSFCFLDIRSPGLGDTAMYLCATSRLDRETYEQYFGPGTRLTVT.